The source of this T cell receptor (beta chain) is a study of vaccination and CD4 T cells after COVID-19 (dated by TCRdb to between 2021 and 2024). As for the study more broadly: Convalescent patients had a positive SARS-CoV-2 result on nasal swab PCR, and of these patients, fewer than ten had mild disease and one had severe disease. The convalescent cohort included six males and four females, with two Hispanic individuals, seven Caucasians, two Asians and one multiracial person. Two doses of either the Pfizer-BioNTech BNT162b2 vaccine (n=8) or the Moderna mRNA-1273 vaccine (n=2) were administered to participants. Post-COVID blood samples were collected from convalescent patients a median of around 100 days after diagnosis, with a range of about 35 to 180 days. Post-vaccine blood samples were taken a median of roughly 72 days after the second vaccine dose, with a range of about 13 to 241 days. The cultures were stimulated with overlapping spike peptide pools from SARS-CoV-2 and from the common cold coronaviruses HCoV-NL63, HCoV-OC43 and HCoV-229E. Control cultures received a CEFX viral epitope pool as the positive control, an HIV-1 Nef peptide pool as the negative control, or no peptide. The spike-specific CD4+ TCR repertoire was compared before and after mRNA vaccination in nine to ten COVID-19 convalescent patients and a handful of infection-naive healthy vaccine recipients. Results and caveats for the whole study, not just this receptor: Of the vaccine-specific clones found in convalescent patients, nearly all (304 of 307) were mono-reactive for SARS-CoV-2 spike instead of being cross-reactive with common cold coronaviruses. Relatively few convalescent patients were included in the study, and early timepoints after natural infection were not analyzed. In convalescent patients, a median roughly 87% of post-vaccine SARS-CoV-2-reactive clones were detected only after vaccination, suggesting vaccine-specific priming. The median count of SARS-CoV-2-reactive clonotypes went up from roughly 21 after infection to 38 after vaccination, although the change was not significant.

The germline V gene supplies CDR1 MNHEY and CDR2 SVGAGI. The germline V end is reduced by 4 bases and the J end by 4 bases; junction bases left unmatched: 4. From its cysteine to its phenylalanine, the CDR3 spans 14 amino acids. Of all the DNA, just the CDR3 is kept, 42 bases in frame from base 1. Notes on this clonotype: No cognate antigen has been identified for it. Base qualities are not recorded, but no much larger clone differs from it by a single base.

Libraries were constructed by PCR. DNA from cultured CD4+ T cells underwent TCR sequencing with the Oncomine TCR Beta short-read assay at the Johns Hopkins FTIC core. The QIAamp micro DNA kit was used to extract genomic DNA from the cultured CD4+ T cells. Oncomine TCR Beta libraries made from cultured CD4+ T cells were pooled using unique dual indexes and sequenced on an Illumina iSeq 100. Per the authors' processing: Non-productive sequences were removed, and CDR3s that did not start with C, did not end with F or W, or were shorter than 7 amino acids were discarded. The MANAFEST web application was used to identify antigen-specific clonotypes by comparing peptide-stimulated wells against reference wells and other culture wells. An FDR below 0.05, an odds ratio above 5, and a productive frequency above 0.1% in at least two of three replicate wells were required for clones to be considered positive. A clonotype counted as cross-reactive if it showed significant expansion both in the SARS-CoV-2 spike wells and in at least one common cold coronavirus spike condition. Similarity between CDR3 sequences was evaluated in R version 3.6.1 using Levenshtein distances (stringdist) and unrooted phylogenetic trees (ape). TCRdb ran its own pipeline on the public reads, namely fastp trimming at Q25 and MiXCR clone calling, and kept in-frame beta chains. Each CDR3 protein appears once, grouped with its most common genes and DNA. The V and J calls and clone size are TCRdb's, not the authors'. The sample table holds about 26,000 distinct CDR3 sequences, of which 55% to 70% were seen once. The ten largest account for 4% to 6% of the sample.

What this sample's treatment or condition label stands for: approximately 10-day PBMC culture with coronavirus spike peptide pools or control peptides (ViraFEST assay). The study used the ViraFEST assay, which expanded antigen-specific T cells with peptide pools and then identified expanded clonotypes by TCR sequencing. The convalescent patients' positive SARS-CoV-2 PCR tests fell between March and December 2020, which was before the Alpha, Beta and Delta variants emerged in the United States. Some 2 million PBMCs per well were cultured in IMDM with roughly 4.8% human AB serum and 8.5 to 10 IU/ml IL-2, plus 10 ug/ml peptide pools. Half of the culture medium was replaced with fresh IL-2-containing medium on days 3 and 7. Once the cells had been in culture for ten to eleven days, the EasySep CD4+ T cell isolation kit was used to isolate CD4+ T cells by negative selection. Ficoll-Paque Plus gradient centrifugation was used to isolate PBMCs from whole blood, and the isolated PBMCs were then either used fresh or cryopreserved at -140C. In general, triplicate wells were set up for every culture condition.

The receptor was isolated from a human donor who had recovered from COVID-19. Sequenced material: CD4+ T cells from blood, cultured in vitro. The chain joins TRBV6-5 to TRBJ2-5, and TRBD1 matches 9 of the central bases. The CDR3 loop reads CASSFDRGSETQYF. The DNA sequence follows: TGTGCCAGCAGTTTCGACAGGGGGTCAGAGACCCAGTACTTC.